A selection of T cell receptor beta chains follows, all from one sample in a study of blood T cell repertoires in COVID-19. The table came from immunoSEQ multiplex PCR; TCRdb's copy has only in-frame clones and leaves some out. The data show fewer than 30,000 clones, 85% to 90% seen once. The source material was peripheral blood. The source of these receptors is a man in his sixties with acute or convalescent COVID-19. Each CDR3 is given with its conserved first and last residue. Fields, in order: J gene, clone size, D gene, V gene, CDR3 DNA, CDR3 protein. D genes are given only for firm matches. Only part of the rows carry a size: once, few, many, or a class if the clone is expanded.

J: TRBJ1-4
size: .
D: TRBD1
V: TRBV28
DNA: TGTGCCAGCAGCCGACAGGGAGCTAATGAAAAACTGTTTTTT
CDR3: CASSRQGANEKLFF

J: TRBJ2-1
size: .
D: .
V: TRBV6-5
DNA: TGTGCCAGCAGTTGGAGCCGGAGCTCCTACAATGAGCAGTTCTTC
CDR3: CASSWSRSSYNEQFF

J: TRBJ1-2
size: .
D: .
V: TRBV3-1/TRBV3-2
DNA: TGTGCCAGCAGCCAAGATCTGGGGGCAAGGGGCTACACCTTC
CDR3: CASSQDLGARGYTF

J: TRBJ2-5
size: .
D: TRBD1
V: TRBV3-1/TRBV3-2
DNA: TGTGCCAGCAGCCCCTGGGACAGGGAAAAAGAGACCCAGTACTTC
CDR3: CASSPWDREKETQYF

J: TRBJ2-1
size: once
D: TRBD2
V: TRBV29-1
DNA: TGCAGCGTTGACCCACTGAGCGGGAGGGCCTACAATGAGCAGTTCTTC
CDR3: CSVDPLSGRAYNEQFF

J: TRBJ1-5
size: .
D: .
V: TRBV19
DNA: TGTGCCAGTAGTAGAGGGAATCAGCCCCAGCATTTT
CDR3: CASSRGNQPQHF

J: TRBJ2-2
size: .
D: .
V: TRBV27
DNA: TGTGCCAGCAGTTTCCGAGGACAGCTCACCGGGGAGCTGTTTTTT
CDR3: CASSFRGQLTGELFF

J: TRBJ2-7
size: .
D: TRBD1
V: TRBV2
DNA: TGTGCCAGCAGGACCGGACAGGGCGCTCTGCAGTACTTC
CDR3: CASRTGQGALQYF

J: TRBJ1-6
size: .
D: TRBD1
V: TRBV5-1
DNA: TGCGCCAGCAGCCTCGGACAGGGGAGTTCACCCCTCCACTTT
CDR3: CASSLGQGSSPLHF

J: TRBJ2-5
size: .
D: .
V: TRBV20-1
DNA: TGCAGTGCTATCGGAGAGACCCAGTACTTC
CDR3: CSAIGETQYF

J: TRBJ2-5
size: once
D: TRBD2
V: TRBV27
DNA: TGTGCCAGCAGTTTCCGGACTAGCGGGATTCGAGAGACCCAGTACTTC
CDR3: CASSFRTSGIRETQYF

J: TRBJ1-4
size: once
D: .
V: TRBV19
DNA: TGTGCCAGTAAAGAGGGAGGAGGAACTAATGAAAAACTGTTTTTT
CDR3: CASKEGGGTNEKLFF

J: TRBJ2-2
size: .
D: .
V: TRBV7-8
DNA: TGTGCCAGCAGCCATACTGGTGCGGCGGTCGGGGAGCTGTTTTTT
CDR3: CASSHTGAAVGELFF

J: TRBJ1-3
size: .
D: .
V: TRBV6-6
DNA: TGTGCCAGCAGTTCGGTCAACTCTGGAAACACCATATATTTT
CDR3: CASSSVNSGNTIYF

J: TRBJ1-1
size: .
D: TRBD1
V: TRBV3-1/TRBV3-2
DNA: TGTGCCAGCAGCCAAGGGGGGACAGGATGGAACACTGAAGCTTTCTTT
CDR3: CASSQGGTGWNTEAFF

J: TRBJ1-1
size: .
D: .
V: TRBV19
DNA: TGTGCCAGTACTCGACTCCCCGGGGGCACTGAAGCTTTCTTT
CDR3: CASTRLPGGTEAFF

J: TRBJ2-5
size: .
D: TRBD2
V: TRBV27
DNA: TGTGCCAGCAAGGGAACTGGGGGGGTGAGCCAAGAGACCCAGTACTTC
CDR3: CASKGTGGVSQETQYF

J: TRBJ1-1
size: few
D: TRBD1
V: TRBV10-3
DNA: TGTGCCATCAGTGAGATGAGGGGGCGCGAGGCTGAAGCTTTCTTT
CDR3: CAISEMRGREAEAFF